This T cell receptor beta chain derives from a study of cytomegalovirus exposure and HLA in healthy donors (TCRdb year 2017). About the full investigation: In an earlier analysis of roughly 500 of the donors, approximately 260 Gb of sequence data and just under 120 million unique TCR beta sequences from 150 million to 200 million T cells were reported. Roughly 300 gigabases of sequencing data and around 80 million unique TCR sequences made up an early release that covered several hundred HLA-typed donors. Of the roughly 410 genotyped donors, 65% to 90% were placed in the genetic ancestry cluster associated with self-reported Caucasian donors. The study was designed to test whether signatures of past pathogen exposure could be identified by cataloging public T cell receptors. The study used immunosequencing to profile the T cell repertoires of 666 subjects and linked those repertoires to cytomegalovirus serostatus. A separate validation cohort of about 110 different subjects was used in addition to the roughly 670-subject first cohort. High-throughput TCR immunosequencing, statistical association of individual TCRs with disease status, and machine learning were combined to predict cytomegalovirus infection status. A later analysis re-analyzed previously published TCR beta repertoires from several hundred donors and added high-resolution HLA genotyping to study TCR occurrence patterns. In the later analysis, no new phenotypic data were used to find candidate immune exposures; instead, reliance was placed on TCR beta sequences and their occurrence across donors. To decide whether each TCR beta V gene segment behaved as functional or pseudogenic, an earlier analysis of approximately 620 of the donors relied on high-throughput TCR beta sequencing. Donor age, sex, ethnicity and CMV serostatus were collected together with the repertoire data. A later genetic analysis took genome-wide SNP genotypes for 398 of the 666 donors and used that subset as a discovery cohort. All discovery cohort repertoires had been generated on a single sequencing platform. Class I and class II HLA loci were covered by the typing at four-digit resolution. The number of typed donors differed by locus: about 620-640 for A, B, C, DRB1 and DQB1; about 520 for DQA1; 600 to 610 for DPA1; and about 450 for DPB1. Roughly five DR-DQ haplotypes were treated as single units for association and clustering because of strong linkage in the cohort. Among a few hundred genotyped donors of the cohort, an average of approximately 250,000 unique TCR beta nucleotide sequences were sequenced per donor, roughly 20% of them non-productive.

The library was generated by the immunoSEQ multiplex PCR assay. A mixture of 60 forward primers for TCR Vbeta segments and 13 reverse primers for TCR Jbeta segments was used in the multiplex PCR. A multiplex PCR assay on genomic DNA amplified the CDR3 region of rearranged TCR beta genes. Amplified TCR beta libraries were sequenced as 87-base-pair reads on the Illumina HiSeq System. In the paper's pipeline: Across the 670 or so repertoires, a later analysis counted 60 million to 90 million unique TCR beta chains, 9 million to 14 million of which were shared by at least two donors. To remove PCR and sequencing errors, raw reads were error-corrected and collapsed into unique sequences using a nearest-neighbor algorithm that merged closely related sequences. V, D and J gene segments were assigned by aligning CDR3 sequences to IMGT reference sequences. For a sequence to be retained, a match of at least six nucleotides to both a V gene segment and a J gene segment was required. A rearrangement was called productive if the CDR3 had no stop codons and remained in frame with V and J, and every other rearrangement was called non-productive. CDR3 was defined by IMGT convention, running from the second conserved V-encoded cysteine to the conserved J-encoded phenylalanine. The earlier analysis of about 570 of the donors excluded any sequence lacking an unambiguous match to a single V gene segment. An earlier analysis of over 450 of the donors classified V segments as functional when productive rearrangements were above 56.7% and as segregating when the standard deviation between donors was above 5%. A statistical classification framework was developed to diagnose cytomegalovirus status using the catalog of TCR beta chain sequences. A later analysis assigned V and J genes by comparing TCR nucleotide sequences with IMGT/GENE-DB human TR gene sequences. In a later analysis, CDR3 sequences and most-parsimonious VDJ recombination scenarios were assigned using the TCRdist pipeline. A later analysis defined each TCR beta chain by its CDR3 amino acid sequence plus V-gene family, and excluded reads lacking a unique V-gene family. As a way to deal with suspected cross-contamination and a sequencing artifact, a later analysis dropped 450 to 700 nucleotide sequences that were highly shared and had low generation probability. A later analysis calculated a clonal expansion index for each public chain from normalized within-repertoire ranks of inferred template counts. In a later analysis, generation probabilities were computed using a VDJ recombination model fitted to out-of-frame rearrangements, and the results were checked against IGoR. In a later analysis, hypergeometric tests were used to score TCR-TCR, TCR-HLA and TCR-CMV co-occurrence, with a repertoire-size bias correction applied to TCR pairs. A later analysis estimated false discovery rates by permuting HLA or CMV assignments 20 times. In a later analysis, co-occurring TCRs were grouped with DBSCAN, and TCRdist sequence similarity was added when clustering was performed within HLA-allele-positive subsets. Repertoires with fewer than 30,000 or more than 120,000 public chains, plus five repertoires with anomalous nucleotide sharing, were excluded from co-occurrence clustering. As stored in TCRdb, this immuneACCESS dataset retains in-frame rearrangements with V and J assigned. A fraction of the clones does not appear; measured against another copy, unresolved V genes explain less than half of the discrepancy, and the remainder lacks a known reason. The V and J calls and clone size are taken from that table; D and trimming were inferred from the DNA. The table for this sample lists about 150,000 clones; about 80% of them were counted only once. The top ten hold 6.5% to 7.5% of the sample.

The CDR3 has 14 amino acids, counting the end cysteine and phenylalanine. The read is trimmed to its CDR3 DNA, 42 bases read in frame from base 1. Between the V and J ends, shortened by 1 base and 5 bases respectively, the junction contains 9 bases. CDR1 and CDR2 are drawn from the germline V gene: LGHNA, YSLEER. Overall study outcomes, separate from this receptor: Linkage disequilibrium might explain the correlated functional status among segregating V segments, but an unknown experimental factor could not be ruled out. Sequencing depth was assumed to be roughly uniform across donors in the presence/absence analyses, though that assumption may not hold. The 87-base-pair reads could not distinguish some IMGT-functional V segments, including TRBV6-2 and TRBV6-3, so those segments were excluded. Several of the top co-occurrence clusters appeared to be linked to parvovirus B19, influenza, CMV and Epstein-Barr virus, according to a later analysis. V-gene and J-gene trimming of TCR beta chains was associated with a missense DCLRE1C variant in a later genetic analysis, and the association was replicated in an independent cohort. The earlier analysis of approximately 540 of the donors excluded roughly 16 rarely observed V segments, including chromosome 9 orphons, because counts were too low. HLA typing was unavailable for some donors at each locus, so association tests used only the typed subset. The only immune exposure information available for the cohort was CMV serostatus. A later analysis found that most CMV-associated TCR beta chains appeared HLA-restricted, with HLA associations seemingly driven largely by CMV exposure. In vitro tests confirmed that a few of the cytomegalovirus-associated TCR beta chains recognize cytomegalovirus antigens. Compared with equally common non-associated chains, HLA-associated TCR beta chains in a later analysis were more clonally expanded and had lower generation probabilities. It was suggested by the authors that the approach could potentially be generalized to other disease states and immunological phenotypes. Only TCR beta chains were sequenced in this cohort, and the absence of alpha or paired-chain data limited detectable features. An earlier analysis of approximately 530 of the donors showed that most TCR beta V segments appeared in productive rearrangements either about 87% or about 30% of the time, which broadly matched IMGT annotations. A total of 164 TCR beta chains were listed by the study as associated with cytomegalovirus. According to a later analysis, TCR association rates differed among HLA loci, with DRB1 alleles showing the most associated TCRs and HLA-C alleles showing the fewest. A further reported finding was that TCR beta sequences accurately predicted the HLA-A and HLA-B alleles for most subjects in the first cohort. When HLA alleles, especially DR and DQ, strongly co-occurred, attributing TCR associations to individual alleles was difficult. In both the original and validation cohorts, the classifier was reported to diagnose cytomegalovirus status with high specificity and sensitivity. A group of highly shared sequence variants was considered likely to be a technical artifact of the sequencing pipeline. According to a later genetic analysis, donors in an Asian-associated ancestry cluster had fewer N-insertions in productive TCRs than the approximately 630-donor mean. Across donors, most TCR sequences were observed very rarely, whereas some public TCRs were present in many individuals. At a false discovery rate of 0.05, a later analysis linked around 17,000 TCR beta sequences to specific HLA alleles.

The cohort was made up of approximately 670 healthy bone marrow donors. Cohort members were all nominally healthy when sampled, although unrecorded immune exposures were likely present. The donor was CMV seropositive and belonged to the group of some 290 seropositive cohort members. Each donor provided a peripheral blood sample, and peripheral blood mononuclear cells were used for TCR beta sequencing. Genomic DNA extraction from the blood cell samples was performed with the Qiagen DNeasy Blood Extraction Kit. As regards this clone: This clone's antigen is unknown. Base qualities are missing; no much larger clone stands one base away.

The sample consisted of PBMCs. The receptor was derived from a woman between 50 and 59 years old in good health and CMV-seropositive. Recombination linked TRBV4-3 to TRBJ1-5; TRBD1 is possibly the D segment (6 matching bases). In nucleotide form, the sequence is TGCGCCAGCAGCCAAGGTCAGGGGTATCAGCCCCAGCATTTT. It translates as CASSQGQGYQPQHF.